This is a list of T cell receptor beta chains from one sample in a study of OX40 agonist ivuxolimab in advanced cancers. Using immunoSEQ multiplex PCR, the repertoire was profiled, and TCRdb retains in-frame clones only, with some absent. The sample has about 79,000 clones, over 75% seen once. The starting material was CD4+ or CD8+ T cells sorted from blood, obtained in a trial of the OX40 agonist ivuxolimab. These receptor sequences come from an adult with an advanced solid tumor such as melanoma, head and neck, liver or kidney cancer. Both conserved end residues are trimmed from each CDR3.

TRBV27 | ATSFQGKPYEQY
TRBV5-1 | ASSFSAGESYNEQF
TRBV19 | ASSMEVGREQY
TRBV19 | ASSSGLPIDTQY
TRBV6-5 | ASSYSRGGDQPQH
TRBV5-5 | ASSPRGLNGYT
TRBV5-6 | ASSRTSGSTYNEQF
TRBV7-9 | ASSRTSGIAYNEQF
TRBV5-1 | ASSLGQSTYEQY
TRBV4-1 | ASSPQGAAGGPYETQY
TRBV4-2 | ASSQDLWDQPQH
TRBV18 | ASSPSGPNTGELF
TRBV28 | ATKGLGTDYTQY
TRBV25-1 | ASSDWTSAGVGYEQY
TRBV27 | ASSFYNRGPNTGELF
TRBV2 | ASRETGTEAF
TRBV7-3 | ASSLGLAGVNEQF
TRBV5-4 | ASSLSSTDTQY
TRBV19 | ASTIRTSSGYNEQF
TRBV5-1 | ASSLGAGASQETQY
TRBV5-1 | ASSSGGLSGTEAF
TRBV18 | ASSPPGLAGNNEQF
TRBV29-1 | SVKGTGGHGYGYT
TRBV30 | AWTRSDRASYNEQF
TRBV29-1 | SVGTGTGSYEQY
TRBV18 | ASSPMEAGGNYEQY
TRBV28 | ASSLNREAF
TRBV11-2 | ASSGGKNAIDTQY
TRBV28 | ASTPPVTTGRDQIH
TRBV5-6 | ATTGTGGANTEAF
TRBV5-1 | ASSLWGEKNEKLF
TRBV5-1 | ASSVRTDTGELF
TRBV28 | ASSSGTSLAKNIQY
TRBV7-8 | ASSPDEGAFQPQH
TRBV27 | ASSLPADTQY
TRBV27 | ASSLSLRGPENYGYT
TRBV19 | ASSRWTGGTGNEQF
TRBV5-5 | ASSLGPDISSDEQF
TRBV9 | ASSVVSGSETQY
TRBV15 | ATSREQNTEAF